Listed below are T cell receptor beta chains from one sample, sequenced in a study of cytomegalovirus exposure and HLA in healthy donors. The assay was immunoSEQ multiplex PCR, and TCRdb's table has in-frame clones only and misses some. The sample has 150,000 to 200,000 clones; approximately 84% are singletons. Sequenced material: PBMCs. The receptors shown here come from a man aged 18 to 30 in good health and CMV-seropositive. Both conserved end residues are part of each CDR3.

V gene,CDR3 protein
TRBV29-1,CSVSPGKGAFF
TRBV5-1,CARMLLGSSDTQYF
TRBV9,CASSVGTLDRGNEKLFF
TRBV28,CASSWNQGFATQYF
TRBV7-3,CASSLNGGGNYGYTF
TRBV7-6,CASSRTRETSDAFF
TRBV28,CASSTRTTGSGANVLTF
TRBV5-1,CASSLDPGLETQYF
TRBV2,CASGGSPLNDEQYF
TRBV6-5,CASSYAGLIEETQYF
TRBV4-2,CASSQDLAEHSNQPQHF
TRBV6-6,CASSYSGTAPGELFF
TRBV6-5,CASSYSGTGVGKKLFF
TRBV7-2,CASSLWGPGTEAFF
TRBV5-6,CASSSSPLGGDTQYF
TRBV29-1,CSGGLAGGIYNEQFF
TRBV6-5,CASSRQGKITEAFF
TRBV19,CASSSFSGNSYEQYF
TRBV9,CASSTRQGRPQGYTF
TRBV19,CASSTTGELYEQYF
TRBV30,CAWDTGGARGYTF
TRBV6-5,CASSSPRDTAGDTQYF
TRBV27,CASRPGDSYYGYTF
TRBV29-1,CSVEQTGLNEQYF
TRBV27,CASSLSPSGVRDTQYF
TRBV7-2,CASSPRGPVPGELFF
TRBV5-1,CASSLGSGQVNYEQYF
TRBV29-1,CSVQGPNQPQHF
TRBV4-1,CASSPTWWDRGILSGNTIYF
TRBV4-2,CASSQRVVTSGSNEQFF